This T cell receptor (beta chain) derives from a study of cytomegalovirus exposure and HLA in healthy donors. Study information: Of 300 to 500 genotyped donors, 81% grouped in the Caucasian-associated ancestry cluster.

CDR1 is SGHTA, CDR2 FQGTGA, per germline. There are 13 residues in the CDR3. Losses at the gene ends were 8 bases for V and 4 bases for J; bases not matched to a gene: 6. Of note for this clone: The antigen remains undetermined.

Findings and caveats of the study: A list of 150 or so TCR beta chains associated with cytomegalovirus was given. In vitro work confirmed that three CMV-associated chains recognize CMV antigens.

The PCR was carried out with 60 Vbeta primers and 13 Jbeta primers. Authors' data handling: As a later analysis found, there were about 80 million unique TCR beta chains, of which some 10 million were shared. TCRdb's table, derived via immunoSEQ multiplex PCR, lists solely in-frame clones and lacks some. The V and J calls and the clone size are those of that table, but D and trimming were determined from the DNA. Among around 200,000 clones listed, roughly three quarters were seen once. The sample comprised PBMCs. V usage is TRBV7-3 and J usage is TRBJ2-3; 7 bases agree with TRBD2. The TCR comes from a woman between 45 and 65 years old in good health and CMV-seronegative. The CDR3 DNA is TGTGCCAGCGGGCGGGAGTTCTCAGATACGCAGTATTTT. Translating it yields CASGREFSDTQYF.